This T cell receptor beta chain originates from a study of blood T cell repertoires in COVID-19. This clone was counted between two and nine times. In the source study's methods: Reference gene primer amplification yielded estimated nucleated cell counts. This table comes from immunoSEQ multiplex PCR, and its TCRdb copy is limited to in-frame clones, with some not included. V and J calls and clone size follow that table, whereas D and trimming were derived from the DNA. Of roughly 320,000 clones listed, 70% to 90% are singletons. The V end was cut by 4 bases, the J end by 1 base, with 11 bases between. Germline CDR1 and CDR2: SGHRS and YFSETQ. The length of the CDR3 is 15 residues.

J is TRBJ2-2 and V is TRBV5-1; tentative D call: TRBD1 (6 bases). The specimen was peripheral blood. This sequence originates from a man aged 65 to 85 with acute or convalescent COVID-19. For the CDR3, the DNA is TGCGCCAGCAGCCGGGACACAATGAACACCGGGGAGCTGTTTTTT. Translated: CASSRDTMNTGELFF.